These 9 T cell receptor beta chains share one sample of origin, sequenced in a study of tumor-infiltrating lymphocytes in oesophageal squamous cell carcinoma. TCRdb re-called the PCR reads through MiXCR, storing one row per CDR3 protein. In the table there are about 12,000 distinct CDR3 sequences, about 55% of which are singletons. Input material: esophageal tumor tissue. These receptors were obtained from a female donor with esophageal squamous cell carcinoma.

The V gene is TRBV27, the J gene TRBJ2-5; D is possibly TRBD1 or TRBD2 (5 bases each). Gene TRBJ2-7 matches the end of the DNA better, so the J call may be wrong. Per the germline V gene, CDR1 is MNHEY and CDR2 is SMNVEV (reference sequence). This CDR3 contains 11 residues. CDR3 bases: TGTGCCAGTAAGAGGGGCTACGAGCAGTACTTC. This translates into CASKRGYEQYF.

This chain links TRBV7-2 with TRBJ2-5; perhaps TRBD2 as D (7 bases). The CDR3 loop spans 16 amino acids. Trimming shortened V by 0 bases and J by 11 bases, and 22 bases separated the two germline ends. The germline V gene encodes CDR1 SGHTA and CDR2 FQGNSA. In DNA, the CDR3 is TGTGCCAGCAGCTTAGCCGCGGGGGCGGCTTACAATGAGCAGTACTTC. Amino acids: CASSLAAGAAYNEQYF. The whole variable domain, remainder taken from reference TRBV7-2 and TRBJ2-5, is GAGVSQSPSNKVTEKGKDVELRCDPISGHTALYWYRQSLGQGLEFLIYFQGNSAPDKSGLPSDRFSAERTGGSVSTLTIQRTQQEDSAVYLCASSLAAGAAYNEQYFGPGTRLLVL.

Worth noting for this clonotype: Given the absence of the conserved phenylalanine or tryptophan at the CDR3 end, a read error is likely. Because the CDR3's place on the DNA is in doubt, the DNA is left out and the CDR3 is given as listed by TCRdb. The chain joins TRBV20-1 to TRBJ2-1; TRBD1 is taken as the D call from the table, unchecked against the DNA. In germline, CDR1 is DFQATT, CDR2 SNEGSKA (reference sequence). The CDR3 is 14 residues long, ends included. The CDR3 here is CSARKGTVGCLFGS.

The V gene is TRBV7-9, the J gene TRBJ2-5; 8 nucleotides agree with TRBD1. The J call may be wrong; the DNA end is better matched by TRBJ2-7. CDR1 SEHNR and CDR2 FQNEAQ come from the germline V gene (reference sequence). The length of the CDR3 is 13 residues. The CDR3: CASSPDRDAEQYF. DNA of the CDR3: TGTGCCAGCAGCCCGGACAGGGATGCCGAGCAGTACTTC.

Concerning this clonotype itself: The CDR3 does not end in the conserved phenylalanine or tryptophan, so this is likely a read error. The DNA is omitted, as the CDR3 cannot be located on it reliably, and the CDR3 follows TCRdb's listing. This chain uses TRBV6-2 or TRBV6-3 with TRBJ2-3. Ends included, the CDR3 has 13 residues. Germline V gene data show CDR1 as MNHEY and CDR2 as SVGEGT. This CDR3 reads CASSALIEQFFGS.

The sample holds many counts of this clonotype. This CDR3 is CSARALGDRGRYEQYF. The CDR3 region has the DNA TGCAGTGCTAGAGCTTTGGGGGACAGGGGGCGTTACGAGCAGTACTTC. The chain carries TRBV20-1 and TRBJ2-7; 12 positions agree with TRBD1. The CDR3 is 16 amino acids. The ends lost 1 base at V and 4 bases at J; junction bases unmatched: 8. In germline, CDR1 is DFQATT, CDR2 SNEGSKA (reference sequence).

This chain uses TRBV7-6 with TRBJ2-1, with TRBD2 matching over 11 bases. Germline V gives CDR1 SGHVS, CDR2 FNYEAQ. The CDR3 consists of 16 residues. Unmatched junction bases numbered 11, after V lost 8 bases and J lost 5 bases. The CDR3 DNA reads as TGTGCCAGCGCCCCGGATAGCGGGGGGGGAAACAATGAGCAGTTCTTC. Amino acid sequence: CASAPDSGGGNNEQFF.

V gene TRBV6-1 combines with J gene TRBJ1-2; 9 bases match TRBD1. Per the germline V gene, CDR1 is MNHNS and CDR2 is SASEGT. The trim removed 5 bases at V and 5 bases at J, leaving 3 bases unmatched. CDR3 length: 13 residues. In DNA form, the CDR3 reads TGTGCCAGCAGTAAACAGGGGGCGTATGGCTACACCTTC. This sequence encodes CASSKQGAYGYTF.

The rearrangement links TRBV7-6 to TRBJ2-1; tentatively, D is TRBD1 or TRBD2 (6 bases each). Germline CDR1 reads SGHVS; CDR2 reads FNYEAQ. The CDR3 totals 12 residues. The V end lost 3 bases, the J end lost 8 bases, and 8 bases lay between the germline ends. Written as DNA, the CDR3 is TGTGCCAGCAGCTTGGGGGGCTATGAGCAGTTCTTC. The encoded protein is CASSLGGYEQFF.